Listed below are T cell receptor beta chains from one sample, sequenced in a study of blood T cell repertoires in COVID-19. Only in-frame clones appear in the TCRdb table, and some are missing; sequencing was by immunoSEQ multiplex PCR. This table has over 250,000 clones, around nine tenths appearing once. The source material was peripheral blood. The origin of the receptors is a man between 45 and 60 years old with acute or convalescent COVID-19. The CDR3 runs from the conserved cysteine through the conserved F or W. A D gene is named only where the DNA matches it firmly. Only some rows state a clone size, as once, few, many or a class for expanded clones.

j_call: TRBJ2-1
v_call: TRBV6-1
d_call: TRBD2
clone_size: NA
cdr3_nt: TGTGCCAGCAGTGTAGCTATAGCGGGACCCTACAATGAGCAGTTCTTC
cdr3_aa: CASSVAIAGPYNEQFF

j_call: TRBJ1-1
v_call: TRBV9
d_call: TRBD1
clone_size: NA
cdr3_nt: TGTGCCAGCAGCGCCGGACAGGGGGGTGGGGACACTGAAGCTTTCTTT
cdr3_aa: CASSAGQGGGDTEAFF

j_call: TRBJ1-3
v_call: TRBV3-1/TRBV3-2
d_call: TRBD1
clone_size: NA
cdr3_nt: TGTGCCAGCAGCCGAAAAGACAGGGTCGGAAACACCATATATTTT
cdr3_aa: CASSRKDRVGNTIYF

j_call: TRBJ1-5
v_call: TRBV12-3/TRBV12-4
d_call: NA
clone_size: NA
cdr3_nt: TGTGCCAGCAGTTTAGGACAAAAAGGACCCCAGCATTTT
cdr3_aa: CASSLGQKGPQHF

j_call: TRBJ2-3
v_call: TRBV7-8
d_call: NA
clone_size: NA
cdr3_nt: TGTGCCAGCAGCTTTAGCAGACAGCGCACAGATACGCAGTATTTT
cdr3_aa: CASSFSRQRTDTQYF

j_call: TRBJ1-2
v_call: TRBV6-6
d_call: NA
clone_size: NA
cdr3_nt: TGTGCCAGTCTACGGGCTAACTATGGCTACACCTTC
cdr3_aa: CASLRANYGYTF

j_call: TRBJ1-2
v_call: TRBV29-1
d_call: NA
clone_size: NA
cdr3_nt: TGCAGCGTTGACTCCCCGGGGAGTAACTATGGCTACACCTTC
cdr3_aa: CSVDSPGSNYGYTF

j_call: TRBJ2-1
v_call: TRBV11-2
d_call: TRBD2
clone_size: NA
cdr3_nt: TGTGCCAGCAGCTTAGTGCGGGGGGTGTCCTACAATGAGCAGTTCTTC
cdr3_aa: CASSLVRGVSYNEQFF

j_call: TRBJ1-2
v_call: TRBV27
d_call: TRBD1
clone_size: NA
cdr3_nt: TGTGCCAGCAGTTTCGGGACAGGGGGCGGGAATGGCTACACCTTC
cdr3_aa: CASSFGTGGGNGYTF

j_call: TRBJ1-3
v_call: TRBV7-3
d_call: NA
clone_size: NA
cdr3_nt: TGTGCCAGCAGCTTAAACGGACTCTCTGGAAACACCATATATTTT
cdr3_aa: CASSLNGLSGNTIYF

j_call: TRBJ2-2
v_call: TRBV5-6
d_call: TRBD2
clone_size: once
cdr3_nt: TGTGCCAGCAGCTTGGGGGGACTAGGTGACACCGGGGAGCTGTTTTTT
cdr3_aa: CASSLGGLGDTGELFF

j_call: TRBJ1-1
v_call: TRBV6-2/TRBV6-3
d_call: TRBD1
clone_size: NA
cdr3_nt: TGTGCCAGCAGTGACAGGGGCGCCGAAGCTTTCTTT
cdr3_aa: CASSDRGAEAFF

j_call: TRBJ1-1
v_call: TRBV15
d_call: NA
clone_size: NA
cdr3_nt: TGTGCCACCAGCAGGGGCGGGGCGATGAACACTGAAGCTTTCTTT
cdr3_aa: CATSRGGAMNTEAFF

j_call: TRBJ1-2
v_call: TRBV6-4
d_call: TRBD1
clone_size: NA
cdr3_nt: TGTGCCAGCAGTGACATCCCAGGGGGCGCGTTCTATGGCTACACCTTC
cdr3_aa: CASSDIPGGAFYGYTF

j_call: TRBJ1-2
v_call: TRBV20-1
d_call: NA
clone_size: NA
cdr3_nt: TGCAGTGAGCTGTCGAACTATGGCTACACCTTC
cdr3_aa: CSELSNYGYTF

j_call: TRBJ2-7
v_call: TRBV9
d_call: NA
clone_size: few
cdr3_nt: TGTGCCAGCAGCGACCGGGACTACGAGCAGTACTTC
cdr3_aa: CASSDRDYEQYF

j_call: TRBJ2-5
v_call: TRBV15
d_call: NA
clone_size: NA
cdr3_nt: TGTGCCACCAGCAAAGCGGTGGAGACCCAGTACTTC
cdr3_aa: CATSKAVETQYF

j_call: TRBJ1-2
v_call: TRBV6-1
d_call: TRBD1
clone_size: NA
cdr3_nt: TGTGCCAGCAGTGAAGCTGGCCAGGGGGCTGGCTACACCTTC
cdr3_aa: CASSEAGQGAGYTF

j_call: TRBJ2-2
v_call: TRBV5-1
d_call: NA
clone_size: NA
cdr3_nt: TGCGCCAGCAGCGTCCGTCACAGTGTCACCGGGGAGCTGTTTTTT
cdr3_aa: CASSVRHSVTGELFF

j_call: TRBJ2-1
v_call: TRBV9
d_call: NA
clone_size: NA
cdr3_nt: TGTGCCAGCAGCCCCTGGGGAGTGAATGAGCAGTTCTTC
cdr3_aa: CASSPWGVNEQFF

j_call: TRBJ2-2
v_call: TRBV18
d_call: NA
clone_size: NA
cdr3_nt: TGTGCCAGCTCACCATCGCAGGCGAACACCGGGGAGCTGTTTTTT
cdr3_aa: CASSPSQANTGELFF

j_call: TRBJ1-2
v_call: TRBV18
d_call: NA
clone_size: NA
cdr3_nt: TGTGCCAGCTCACCAGGGGCCCTGTCGGGTTATGGCTACACCTTC
cdr3_aa: CASSPGALSGYGYTF

j_call: TRBJ2-7
v_call: TRBV13
d_call: NA
clone_size: NA
cdr3_nt: TGTGCCAGCAGCTTAAAGGCCAGGGGTTACGAGCAGTACTTC
cdr3_aa: CASSLKARGYEQYF

j_call: TRBJ2-7
v_call: TRBV5-1
d_call: TRBD2
clone_size: NA
cdr3_nt: TGCGCCAGCAGCTTGGTCAATAGCGGGGCCTCCTACGAGCAGTACTTC
cdr3_aa: CASSLVNSGASYEQYF

j_call: TRBJ1-2
v_call: TRBV14
d_call: NA
clone_size: few
cdr3_nt: TGTGCCAGCAGCGAGGGCCAGAACTATGGCTACACCTTC
cdr3_aa: CASSEGQNYGYTF

j_call: TRBJ2-1
v_call: TRBV18
d_call: NA
clone_size: NA
cdr3_nt: TGTGCCAGCTCACCGGTGGGGGGGCCTGCGGATGAGCAGTTCTTC
cdr3_aa: CASSPVGGPADEQFF

j_call: TRBJ1-6
v_call: TRBV19
d_call: NA
clone_size: NA
cdr3_nt: TGTGCCAGTAGTCAATCACAGACCCTTAATTCACCCCTCCACTTT
cdr3_aa: CASSQSQTLNSPLHF

j_call: TRBJ2-5
v_call: TRBV4-1
d_call: NA
clone_size: NA
cdr3_nt: TGCGCCAGCAGCCGTTATGTAGGGGAAGAGACCCAGTACTTC
cdr3_aa: CASSRYVGEETQYF

j_call: TRBJ2-5
v_call: TRBV5-1
d_call: TRBD1
clone_size: NA
cdr3_nt: TGCGCCAGCGGCGCTGACAGGGCAGACGAGACCCAGTACTTC
cdr3_aa: CASGADRADETQYF